This T cell receptor beta chain was found in a study of CD8 T cells in ankylosing spondylitis. TCRdb re-analysed the 5' RACE reads in MiXCR, keeping a single row per CDR3 protein. The data show 150,000 to 200,000 distinct CDR3 sequences, around 19% seen once. V lost 5 bases to trimming and J lost 0 bases, with 11 bases between them. In germline, CDR1 is SGHTA, CDR2 FQGNSA. The CDR3 has 15 amino acids. V is TRBV7-2 and J is TRBJ2-1; D unclear. Input material: blood, either unsorted or a sorted T cell fraction (not recorded which). This sequence originates from a male donor with ankylosing spondylitis or in good health (not recorded which). CDR3 in amino acids: CASSPQRSSYNEQFF. CDR3 sequence (DNA): TGTGCCAGCAGCCCCCAACGGAGCTCCTACAATGAGCAGTTCTTC.